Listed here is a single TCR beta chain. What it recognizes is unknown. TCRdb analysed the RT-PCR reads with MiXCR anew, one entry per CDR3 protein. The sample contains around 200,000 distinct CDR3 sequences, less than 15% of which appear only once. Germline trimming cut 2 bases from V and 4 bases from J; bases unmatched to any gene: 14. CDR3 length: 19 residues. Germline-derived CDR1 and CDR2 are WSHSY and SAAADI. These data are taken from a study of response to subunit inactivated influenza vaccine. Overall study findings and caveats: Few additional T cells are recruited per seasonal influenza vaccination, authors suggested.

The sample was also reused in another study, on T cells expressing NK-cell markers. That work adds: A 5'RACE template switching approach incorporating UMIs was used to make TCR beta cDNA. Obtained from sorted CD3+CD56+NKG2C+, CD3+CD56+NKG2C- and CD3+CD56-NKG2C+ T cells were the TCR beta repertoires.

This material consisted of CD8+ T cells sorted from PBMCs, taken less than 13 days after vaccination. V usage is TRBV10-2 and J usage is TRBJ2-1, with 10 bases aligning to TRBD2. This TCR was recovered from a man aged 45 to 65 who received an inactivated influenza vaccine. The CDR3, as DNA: TGCGCCAGCAGTGAGGCGGGTTGGGTAGCGGGGGGTTCGTACAATGAGCAGTTCTTC. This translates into CASSEAGWVAGGSYNEQFF.